A selection of T cell receptor beta chains follows, all from one sample in a study of blood T cell repertoires in COVID-19. Only in-frame clones appear in the TCRdb table, and some are missing; sequencing was by immunoSEQ multiplex PCR. Of more than 350,000 clones in the sample, 80% to 90% are singletons; the top ten hold roughly a tenth. Input material: PBMCs or T cells enriched from blood (not recorded which). The receptors shown here come from a woman aged 45 to 65 who had recovered from COVID-19. The CDR3 runs from the conserved cysteine through the conserved F or W. A D gene is named only where the DNA matches it firmly. The size entry is marked missing in some rows and otherwise reads once, few, many or a size class.

cdr3_length,d_call,v_call,clone_size,j_call,cdr3_aa,cdr3_nt
17,TRBD1,TRBV4-1,NA,TRBJ1-1,CASSQGGARGRNTEAFF,TGCGCCAGCAGCCAGGGTGGGGCCAGGGGGCGGAACACTGAAGCTTTCTTT
19,NA,TRBV5-8,NA,TRBJ1-5,CASRLKPRLTAYSNQPQHF,TGTGCCAGCAGACTGAAGCCACGTCTGACAGCTTATAGCAATCAGCCCCAGCATTTT
20,NA,TRBV6-2/TRBV6-3,NA,TRBJ1-6,CASSKRVGTRSFTGGSPLHF,TGTGCCAGCAGTAAAAGAGTTGGCACACGGTCGTTTACCGGAGGTTCACCCCTCCACTTT
12,NA,TRBV13,NA,TRBJ1-5,CASSSHDQPQHF,TGTGCCAGCAGCTCCCATGATCAGCCCCAGCATTTT
14,TRBD2,TRBV6-5,NA,TRBJ2-3,CASKFGSSGGSQYF,TGTGCCAGCAAATTCGGATCTAGCGGGGGTTCGCAGTATTTT
15,TRBD1,TRBV28,NA,TRBJ1-2,CASSLSGTGQPGYTF,TGTGCCAGCAGTTTATCCGGGACAGGGCAGCCTGGCTACACCTTC
16,NA,TRBV7-9,NA,TRBJ1-6,CASSFTVWAGDSPLHF,TGTGCCAGCAGCTTCACCGTGTGGGCAGGGGATTCACCCCTCCACTTT
12,NA,TRBV19,NA,TRBJ2-2,CASSIRTGELFF,TGTGCCAGTAGTATCAGAACCGGGGAGCTGTTTTTT
12,NA,TRBV3-1/TRBV3-2,NA,TRBJ1-1,CASSQDLTVAFF,TGTGCCAGCAGCCAAGATCTAACAGTGGCTTTCTTT
20,TRBD2,TRBV10-3,NA,TRBJ2-3,CAISESGSGGPRTSTDTQYF,TGTGCCATCAGTGAGTCAGGTAGCGGGGGGCCTCGAACTAGCACAGATACGCAGTATTTT
13,NA,TRBV9,NA,TRBJ1-2,CASVRGEGYGYTF,TGTGCCAGCGTCCGGGGAGAGGGTTATGGCTACACCTTC
14,TRBD1,TRBV2,NA,TRBJ1-2,CASSVTGGSYGYTF,TGTGCCAGCAGTGTGACAGGGGGCAGCTATGGCTACACCTTC
15,TRBD1,TRBV5-1,few,TRBJ1-2,CASSPTGQNNYGYTF,TGCGCCAGCAGCCCCACGGGACAGAACAACTATGGCTACACCTTC
18,NA,TRBV7-9,NA,TRBJ1-4,CASSLGRYRDATNEKLFF,TGTGCCAGCAGCTTAGGTCGTTACAGAGATGCAACTAATGAAAAACTGTTTTTT
15,TRBD1,TRBV6-5,NA,TRBJ1-6,CASRPDRGLNSPLHF,TGTGCCAGCAGACCGGACAGGGGGCTTAATTCACCCCTCCACTTT
14,NA,TRBV4-1,NA,TRBJ1-5,CASSQETDNQPQHF,TGCGCCAGCAGCCAAGAAACAGACAATCAGCCCCAGCATTTT
15,NA,TRBV4-1,few,TRBJ2-3,CASRKGLGDTDTQYF,TGCGCCAGCAGAAAAGGCCTAGGGGACACAGATACGCAGTATTTT
11,NA,TRBV7-2,NA,TRBJ2-1,CASSLSVEQFF,TGTGCCAGCAGCCTATCGGTTGAGCAGTTCTTC
12,NA,TRBV13,few,TRBJ2-7,CASLAGTYEQYF,TGTGCCAGCCTTGCTGGCACCTACGAGCAGTACTTC
18,TRBD1,TRBV5-1,NA,TRBJ2-5,CASSLATTGGPLKETQYF,TGCGCCAGCAGCTTGGCAACGACAGGGGGCCCCCTTAAAGAGACCCAGTACTTC
15,NA,TRBV30,NA,TRBJ2-2,CAWSVRRANTGELFF,TGTGCCTGGAGTGTACGCAGGGCGAACACCGGGGAGCTGTTTTTT
20,NA,TRBV21-1,NA,TRBJ1-1,CASSKLSEGQGEGWDTEAFF,TGTGCCAGCAGCAAACTCTCAGAGGGACAGGGGGAAGGTTGGGACACTGAAGCTTTCTTT
14,NA,TRBV5-1,NA,TRBJ2-7,CASSLAGQGYEQYF,TGCGCCAGCAGCTTGGCCGGGCAGGGCTACGAGCAGTACTTC
16,TRBD1,TRBV7-9,NA,TRBJ2-1,CASSLGQGLSYNEQFF,TGTGCCAGCAGCCTTGGACAGGGTCTATCCTACAATGAGCAGTTCTTC